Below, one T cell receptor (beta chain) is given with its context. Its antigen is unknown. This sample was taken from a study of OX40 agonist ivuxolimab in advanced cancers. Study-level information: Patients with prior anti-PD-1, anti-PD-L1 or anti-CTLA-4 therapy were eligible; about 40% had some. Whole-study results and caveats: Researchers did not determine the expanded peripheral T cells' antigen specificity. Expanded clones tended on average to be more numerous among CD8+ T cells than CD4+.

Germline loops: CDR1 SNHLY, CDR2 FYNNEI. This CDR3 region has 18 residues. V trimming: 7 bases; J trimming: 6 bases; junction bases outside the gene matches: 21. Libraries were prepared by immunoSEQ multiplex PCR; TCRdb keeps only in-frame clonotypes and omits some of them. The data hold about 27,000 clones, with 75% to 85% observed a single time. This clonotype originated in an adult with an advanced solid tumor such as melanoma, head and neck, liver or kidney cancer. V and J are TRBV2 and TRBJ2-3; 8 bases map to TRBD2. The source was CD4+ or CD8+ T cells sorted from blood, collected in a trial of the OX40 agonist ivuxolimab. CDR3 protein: CASTRGLAGPMNSDTQYF. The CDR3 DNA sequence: TGTGCCAGCACCCGGGGGCTAGCGGGCCCGATGAATTCGGATACGCAGTATTTT.